These T cell receptor beta chains were read from a single sample in a study of blood T cell repertoires in COVID-19. The method was immunoSEQ multiplex PCR; TCRdb's version includes in-frame clones alone and lacks a portion of them. The sample contains over 100,000 clones, approximately 86% of which appear only once. The sample was peripheral blood. Every receptor here comes from a man aged 35 to 55 with acute or convalescent COVID-19. Both conserved end residues are part of each CDR3. A D gene is named only where the DNA matches it firmly. Not all rows give a size; the values are once, few, many and, for expanded clones, a class.

TRBJ2-5,NA,TRBD1,TRBV7-9,CASSLFRDRSQETQYF,TGTGCCAGCAGCTTGTTCCGGGACAGGAGTCAAGAGACCCAGTACTTC
TRBJ2-1,NA,TRBD1,TRBV7-8,CASSGTVEQFF,TGTGCCAGCAGCGGGACAGTTGAGCAGTTCTTC
TRBJ2-5,NA,NA,TRBV12-3/TRBV12-4,CASSLSLETQYF,TGTGCCAGCAGTTTAAGCCTGGAGACCCAGTACTTC
TRBJ1-2,NA,TRBD1,TRBV5-5,CASSVADRDYGYTF,TGTGCCAGCAGTGTCGCAGACAGGGACTATGGCTACACCTTC
TRBJ1-3,NA,TRBD1,TRBV30,CAWDRASGNTIYF,TGTGCCTGGGACAGGGCCTCTGGAAACACCATATATTTT
TRBJ1-1,few,NA,TRBV28,CASRGLSRVTEAFF,TGTGCCAGCAGAGGGTTGAGCAGGGTCACTGAAGCTTTCTTT
TRBJ2-1,NA,TRBD2,TRBV30,CAWSRGLAGAGDEQFF,TGTGCCTGGTCTCGTGGACTAGCGGGAGCGGGTGATGAGCAGTTCTTC
TRBJ1-1,NA,TRBD1,TRBV5-1,CASSFSEDRRNTEAFF,TGCGCCAGCAGCTTCTCCGAGGACAGGAGGAACACTGAAGCTTTCTTT
TRBJ2-5,NA,TRBD2,TRBV9,CASSVGVEVAGVGETQYF,TGTGCCAGCAGCGTAGGGGTAGAGGTAGCGGGAGTCGGGGAGACCCAGTACTTC
TRBJ2-7,once,TRBD1,TRBV11-1,CASSPGQGKYF,TGTGCCAGCAGCCCGGGACAGGGGAAGTACTTC
TRBJ2-1,NA,NA,TRBV7-2,CASSSGFRQFF,TGTGCCAGCAGCTCAGGGTTTAGGCAGTTCTTC
TRBJ1-3,NA,NA,TRBV2,CASSEQGSISINTIYF,TGTGCCAGCAGTGAACAGGGATCTATATCGATAAACACCATATATTTT
TRBJ2-7,NA,TRBD1,TRBV6-5,CASRPGTAQRSEQYF,TGTGCCAGCAGACCCGGGACAGCCCAGCGTAGCGAGCAGTACTTC
TRBJ2-5,NA,TRBD1,TRBV30,CAWSGGQGVPETQYF,TGTGCCTGGAGTGGGGGACAGGGGGTGCCAGAGACCCAGTACTTC
TRBJ1-1,NA,NA,TRBV11-1,CASKRGARSPEAFF,TGTGCCTCCAAACGGGGGGCACGGAGTCCTGAAGCTTTCTTT
TRBJ1-6,NA,NA,TRBV6-6,CASSYVTEAYNSPLHF,TGTGCCAGCAGTTACGTCACAGAAGCCTATAATTCACCCCTCCACTTT
TRBJ1-1,NA,TRBD1,TRBV19,CASSYDRDTEAFF,TGTGCCAGTAGCTACGACAGGGACACTGAAGCTTTCTTT
TRBJ2-1,NA,TRBD1,TRBV5-1,CASSFLKPGQGSNEQFF,TGCGCCAGCAGCTTTTTGAAACCGGGACAGGGGAGCAATGAGCAGTTCTTC
TRBJ1-2,few,NA,TRBV6-5,CASSPSFRDSGGYTF,TGTGCCAGCAGTCCTTCTTTCCGGGACTCCGGGGGCTACACCTTC
TRBJ2-2,NA,TRBD1,TRBV7-2,CASSPYRGVGELFF,TGTGCCAGCAGCCCCTACAGGGGTGTCGGGGAGCTGTTTTTT
TRBJ2-1,NA,NA,TRBV30,CASGVSNEQFF,TGTGCCTCTGGAGTATCCAATGAGCAGTTCTTC
TRBJ2-1,NA,NA,TRBV14,CASSQDMGDEQFF,TGTGCCAGCAGCCAAGATATGGGCGATGAGCAGTTCTTC
TRBJ1-6,NA,TRBD1,TRBV3-1/TRBV3-2,CASSRGTVDYNSPLHF,TGTGCCAGCAGCCGGGGGACAGTTGACTATAATTCACCCCTCCACTTT
TRBJ2-2,NA,NA,TRBV2,CASILDRNTGELFF,NA
TRBJ1-2,NA,TRBD1,TRBV7-6,CASSTGQGDFYGYTF,TGTGCCAGCAGCACTGGACAGGGGGATTTCTATGGCTACACCTTC
TRBJ1-2,NA,NA,TRBV5-1,CASSEEGSSYGYTF,TGCGCCAGCAGCGAAGAAGGGAGTAGCTATGGCTACACCTTC
TRBJ1-1,NA,NA,TRBV6-5,CATHRGRVGVEAFF,TGTGCCACCCACCGAGGGAGGGTTGGGGTTGAAGCTTTCTTT
TRBJ1-6,NA,TRBD1,TRBV10-3,CAIRDRGVDSPLHF,TGTGCCATCAGGGACAGGGGGGTGGATTCACCCCTCCACTTT
TRBJ2-3,NA,NA,TRBV20-1,CSASPPPGGTDTQYF,TGCAGTGCTAGTCCTCCTCCAGGGGGCACAGATACGCAGTATTTT
TRBJ2-1,NA,TRBD2,TRBV6-5,CASSRGLAGSDEQFF,TGTGCCAGCAGCCGGGGACTAGCGGGAAGCGATGAGCAGTTCTTC
TRBJ2-1,NA,TRBD1,TRBV12-5,CASGLVLGQGLGEQFF,TGTGCTAGTGGTTTGGTACTCGGACAGGGGCTAGGAGAGCAGTTCTTC
TRBJ1-6,NA,TRBD1,TRBV3-1/TRBV3-2,CASSQNPTGGKAPLHF,TGTGCCAGCAGCCAAAACCCGACAGGGGGCAAGGCACCCCTCCACTTT
TRBJ1-2,once,TRBD1,TRBV6-1,CASSDRQGRNYGYTF,TGTGCCAGCAGTGACAGACAGGGTCGGAACTATGGCTACACCTTC
TRBJ2-3,NA,NA,TRBV18,CASSPTRDTTDTQYF,TGTGCCAGCTCACCGACCCGGGACACCACAGATACGCAGTATTTT
TRBJ2-7,NA,TRBD2,TRBV3-1/TRBV3-2,CASSQEASGIYEQYF,TGTGCCAGCAGCCAAGAAGCTAGCGGGATCTACGAGCAGTACTTC
TRBJ1-2,NA,NA,TRBV4-3,CASSQASINYGYTF,TGCGCCAGCAGCCAAGCTAGCATAAACTATGGCTACACCTTC
TRBJ2-1,NA,TRBD2,TRBV7-7,CASSLGLAGRGYNEQFF,TGTGCCAGCAGCTTAGGACTAGCGGGAAGAGGATACAATGAGCAGTTCTTC
TRBJ2-1,NA,NA,TRBV19,CASSKSHNEQFF,TGTGCCAGTAGTAAGAGTCACAATGAGCAGTTCTTC
TRBJ1-1,few,TRBD1,TRBV6-6,CASSSGQGDTEAFF,TGTGCCAGCAGCTCGGGACAGGGGGACACTGAAGCTTTCTTT
TRBJ1-1,NA,NA,TRBV30,CAWEAEDTEAFF,TGTGCCTGGGAGGCAGAGGACACTGAAGCTTTCTTT
TRBJ1-2,few,NA,TRBV11-2,CASSLDLSPRSSYGYTF,TGTGCCAGCAGCTTAGATCTTAGCCCACGCTCGTCCTATGGCTACACCTTC
TRBJ2-2,once,NA,TRBV4-2,CASSQEGGGFGAGELFF,TGTGCCAGCAGCCAAGAAGGAGGTGGGTTTGGTGCCGGGGAGCTGTTTTTT
TRBJ1-3,NA,NA,TRBV18,CASSHPDGSSGNTIYF,TGTGCCAGCTCACACCCGGACGGGAGCTCTGGAAACACCATATATTTT
TRBJ2-1,NA,NA,TRBV7-2,CASSFYRSRAYNEQFF,TGTGCCAGCAGCTTTTACAGGAGCCGAGCCTACAATGAGCAGTTCTTC
TRBJ2-5,NA,NA,TRBV9,CASSADYAQETQYF,TGTGCCAGCAGCGCGGACTACGCGCAAGAGACCCAGTACTTC
TRBJ1-2,NA,TRBD1,TRBV30,CAWRTGTEDLYGYTF,TGTGCCTGGAGGACCGGGACAGAGGACCTCTATGGCTACACCTTC
TRBJ2-7,NA,TRBD1,TRBV6-5,CASRPGQQLYEQYF,TGTGCCAGCAGACCGGGACAGCAACTTTACGAGCAGTACTTC
TRBJ1-1,NA,NA,TRBV3-1/TRBV3-2,CASSQGQGRAEAFF,TGTGCCAGCAGCCAGGGTCAGGGGAGGGCTGAAGCTTTCTTT
TRBJ2-7,NA,NA,TRBV2,CASRDSFYEQYF,TGTGCCAGCAGGGACAGTTTCTACGAGCAGTACTTC
TRBJ1-2,NA,NA,TRBV6-1,CASSEAPDIYGYTF,TGTGCCAGCAGTGAAGCGCCGGACATCTATGGCTACACCTTC
TRBJ2-5,NA,NA,TRBV27,CASSLRGVSETQYF,TGTGCCAGCAGTTTACGCGGGGTCAGTGAGACCCAGTACTTC
TRBJ2-1,NA,NA,TRBV11-2,CASSFDLRGSYNEQFF,TGTGCCAGCAGCTTCGATTTACGCGGCTCCTACAATGAGCAGTTCTTC